A selection of T cell receptor beta chains follows, all from one sample in a study of early T cells in non-severe SARS-CoV-2 infection. TCRdb analysed the 5' RACE reads with MiXCR anew, one entry per CDR3 protein. The table shows approximately 80,000 distinct CDR3 sequences, with 10% to 12% occurring only once. This material consisted of whole blood, taken at baseline. The receptors stem from an adult who was a healthcare worker with PCR-confirmed SARS-CoV-2 infection or an uninfected control (not recorded which). The CDR3 runs from the conserved cysteine through the conserved F or W.

V gene	J gene	CDR3 protein
TRBV5-1	TRBJ1-4	CASSFGGRANEKLFF
TRBV30	TRBJ2-4	CAWSTGEGKNIQYF
TRBV18	TRBJ1-5	CASSREADIYNQPQHF
TRBV11-2	TRBJ1-1	CASSLEMNTEAFF
TRBV6-6	TRBJ1-6	CASNLSSGAAGSAPLHF
TRBV7-6	TRBJ1-2	CASSPRADDGYTF
TRBV10-3	TRBJ2-3	CAITSGFTDTQYF
TRBV28	TRBJ1-5	CASRFRNQPQHF
TRBV7-2	TRBJ1-4	CASSLVGQPTEKLFF
TRBV2	TRBJ1-1	CASTGLRGGPEAFF
TRBV4-2	TRBJ2-4	CASSQARPSIAKNIQYF
TRBV12-3/TRBV12-4	TRBJ1-2	CASSLRQGYHYGYTF
TRBV7-9	TRBJ1-2	CASSLVQQVRF
TRBV6-6	TRBJ2-3	CASSSSFRWQYF
TRBV21-1	TRBJ2-3	CASSKALTGRNPLRTDTQYF
TRBV12-3/TRBV12-4	TRBJ2-2	CASSQADWQRGGTGELFF
TRBV20-1	TRBJ2-7	CSASRDTYEQYF
TRBV9	TRBJ1-2	CASSVDGQFYGYTF
TRBV3-1	TRBJ1-2	CASSLSAGLLNGYTF
TRBV20-1	TRBJ2-1	CSASLRNEQFF
TRBV7-8	TRBJ1-1	CASSSGGLAEAFF
TRBV2	TRBJ1-4	CASSEDRFNEKLFF
TRBV20-1	TRBJ2-7	CSAPRDRGFGEQYF
TRBV7-2	TRBJ2-7	CASSRTSVPYEQYF
TRBV6-2/TRBV6-3	TRBJ2-1	CASSYLGRNYNEQFF
TRBV6-2/TRBV6-3	TRBJ2-1	CASGGTSGPYNEQFF
TRBV24-1	TRBJ2-1	CATSGQGAVNEQFF
TRBV20-1	TRBJ2-7	CSAREVSGGPTHEQYF
TRBV7-2	TRBJ2-3	CASSLRTSGVGDTQYF
TRBV6-6	TRBJ1-6	CASSYMAGGSPLHF
TRBV12-3/TRBV12-4	TRBJ1-5	CASMQGSGNQPQHF
TRBV28	TRBJ1-2	CASSFRAVGSRGYTF
TRBV29-1	TRBJ2-1	CSVGLGEQFF
TRBV19	TRBJ1-5	CASSSEGLSNQPQHF
TRBV6-1	TRBJ1-6	CASSEASAGGNSPLHF
TRBV28	TRBJ2-3	CASSAKGNTQYF
TRBV18	TRBJ1-5	CASSPAGQGSNQPQHF
TRBV2	TRBJ1-4	CASSQQGRFSTNEKLFF
TRBV4-2	TRBJ2-2	CASSQGPSGGNTGELFF
TRBV6-5	TRBJ1-6	CASSYSMGSSYNSPLHF
TRBV12-3/TRBV12-4	TRBJ2-5	CASKGVPETQYF
TRBV27	TRBJ1-1	CASSPPRGDWNTEAFF
TRBV29-1	TRBJ2-7	CSAVRGSTAEQYF
TRBV29-1	TRBJ1-1	CSVESGLEAFF
TRBV5-1	TRBJ2-7	CASSLGGRHDEQYF
TRBV5-1	TRBJ2-1	CASSLGTGDFKGEQFF
TRBV11-1	TRBJ2-3	CASSSKRLRQGADTQYF
TRBV29-1	TRBJ1-1	CSVRTGGGTEAFF
TRBV12-3/TRBV12-4	TRBJ1-3	CASSLGARNTIYF
TRBV12-3/TRBV12-4	TRBJ2-3	CATTKGLAGLSSTDTQYF
TRBV6-1	TRBJ2-5	CASSATRLAVRETQYF
TRBV4-3	TRBJ1-2	CASSRYLSGAANYGYTF